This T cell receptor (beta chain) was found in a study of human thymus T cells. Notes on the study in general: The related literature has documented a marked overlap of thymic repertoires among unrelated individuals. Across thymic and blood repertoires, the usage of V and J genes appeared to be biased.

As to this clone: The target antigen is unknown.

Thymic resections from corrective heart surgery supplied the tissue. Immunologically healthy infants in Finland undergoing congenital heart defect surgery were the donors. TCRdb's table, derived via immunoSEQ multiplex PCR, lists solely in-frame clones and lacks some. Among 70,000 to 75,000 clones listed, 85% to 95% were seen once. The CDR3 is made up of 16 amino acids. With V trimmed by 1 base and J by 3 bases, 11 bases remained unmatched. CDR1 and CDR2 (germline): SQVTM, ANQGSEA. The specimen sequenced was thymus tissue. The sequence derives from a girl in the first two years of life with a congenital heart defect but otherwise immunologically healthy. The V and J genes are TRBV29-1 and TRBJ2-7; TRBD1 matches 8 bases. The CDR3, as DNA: TGCAGCGTTGAAGGTGACAGGGGCGATAAGCTCTACGAGCAGTACTTC. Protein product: CSVEGDRGDKLYEQYF.